This T cell receptor beta chain came from a study of response to subunit inactivated influenza vaccine. TCRdb fed the RT-PCR reads into MiXCR, producing one record per CDR3 protein. The sample lists 300,000 to 350,000 distinct CDR3 sequences, 20% to 25% occurring once. V lost 3 bases to trimming and J lost 6 bases; unmatched junction nucleotides: 5. The V gene's germline CDR1 is SGHVS and CDR2 FQNEAQ. The CDR3 sequence is 14 residues long. This receptor was identified in a man between 50 and 75 years old who received an inactivated influenza vaccine. The sample consisted of PBMCs from blood, taken 21 months after vaccination. The V and J genes are TRBV7-8 and TRBJ1-5, with 7 positions matching TRBD1. The CDR3 sequence: CASSLTTGAQPQHF. DNA for the CDR3: TGTGCCAGCAGCTTGACAACAGGGGCTCAGCCCCAGCATTTT. Looking up the rest from reference TRBV7-8 and TRBJ1-5 gives the full variable domain: GAGVSQSPRYKVAKRGQDVALRCDPISGHVSLFWYQQALGQGPEFLTYFQNEAQLDKSGLPSDRFFAERPEGSVSTLKIQRTQQEDSAVYLCASSLTTGAQPQHFGDGTRLSIL.